This TCR beta chain is drawn from a study of control samples from healthy donors and cancer patients. This table comes from immunoSEQ multiplex PCR, and its TCRdb copy is limited to in-frame clones, with some not included. The table lists about 170,000 clones, 90% to 95% of them singletons. The CDR3 covers 12 residues. The germline V gene has CDR1 SGHRS and CDR2 YFSETQ. V was pared by 5 bases and J by 4 bases, with 6 bases between. Sequenced sample: blood. The chain recombines TRBV5-1 with TRBJ1-4, with D maybe TRBD1 (5 bases). The receptor's source is a woman aged 25 to 39 in good health. The CDR3 coding sequence is TGCGCCAGCAGACAGGATAATGAAAAACTGTTTTTT. Its protein is CASRQDNEKLFF. The full variable domain, in which reference TRBV5-1 and TRBJ1-4 provide the parts outside the CDR3, is KAGVTQTPRYLIKTRGQQVTLSCSPISGHRSVSWYQQTPGQGLQFLFEYFSETQRNKGNFPGRFSGRQFSNSRSEMNVSTLELGDSALYLCASRQDNEKLFFGSGTQLSVL.